This T cell receptor (beta chain) stems from a study of tumor-infiltrating lymphocytes in oesophageal squamous cell carcinoma. TCRdb reprocessed the PCR reads via MiXCR and lists one record per CDR3 protein. The table includes over 11,000 distinct CDR3 sequences, roughly 47% detected once. The trim removed 5 bases at V and 3 bases at J, leaving 10 bases unmatched. CDR1 is MNHNS, CDR2 SASEGT, per germline. The CDR3 sequence is 16 residues long. V usage is TRBV6-1 and J usage is TRBJ2-1; 7 positions match TRBD1. Sequencing was performed on blood. The sequence was collected from a male donor with esophageal squamous cell carcinoma. The CDR3 sequence: CASSQRTTGNYNEQFF. For the CDR3, the DNA is TGTGCCAGCAGTCAACGGACGACAGGGAACTACAATGAGCAGTTCTTC.